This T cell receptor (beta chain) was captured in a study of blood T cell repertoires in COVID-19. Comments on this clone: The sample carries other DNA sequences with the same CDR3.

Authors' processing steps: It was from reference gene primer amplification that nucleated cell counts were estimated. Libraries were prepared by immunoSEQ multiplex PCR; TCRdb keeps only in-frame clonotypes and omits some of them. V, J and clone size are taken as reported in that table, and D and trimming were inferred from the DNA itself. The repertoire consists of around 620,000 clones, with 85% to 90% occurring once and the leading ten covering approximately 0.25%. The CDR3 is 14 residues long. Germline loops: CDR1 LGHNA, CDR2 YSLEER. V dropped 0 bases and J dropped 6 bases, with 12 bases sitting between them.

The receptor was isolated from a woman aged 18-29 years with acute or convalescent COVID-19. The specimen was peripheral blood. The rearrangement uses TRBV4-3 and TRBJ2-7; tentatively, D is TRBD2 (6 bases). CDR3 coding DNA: TGCGCCAGCAGCCAAGAGAGGCGGGGAGGCGAGCAGTACTTC. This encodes CASSQERRGGEQYF.